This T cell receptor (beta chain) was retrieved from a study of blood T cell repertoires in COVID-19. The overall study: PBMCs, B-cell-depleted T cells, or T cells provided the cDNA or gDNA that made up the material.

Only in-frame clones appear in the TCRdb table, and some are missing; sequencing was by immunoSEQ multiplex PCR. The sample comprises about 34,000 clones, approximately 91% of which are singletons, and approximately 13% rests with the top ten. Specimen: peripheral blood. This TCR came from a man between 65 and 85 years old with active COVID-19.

The CDR3 sequence is CASSWTSGRANTGELFF. The CDR3 nucleotides are TGTGCCAGCAGTTGGACTAGCGGGAGGGCGAACACCGGGGAGCTGTTTTTT. The chain combines TRBV6-2 or TRBV6-3 with TRBJ2-2, with 15 bases fitting TRBD2. In germline, CDR1 is MNHEY, CDR2 SVGEGT. CDR3 length: 17 amino acids. V trimming: 4 bases; J trimming: 0 bases; junction bases outside the gene matches: 0.